These 28 T cell receptor beta chains were sequenced from one sample in a study of chemoradiotherapy in HPV16-positive cancers (dated by TCRdb to between 2021 and 2024). Libraries were made using the immunoSEQ multiplex PCR assay. The source is immuneACCESS, and TCRdb retained only in-frame sequences with V and J called. Part of the clones is not carried over; for the studies checked, unresolved V genes explain less than half of this, and the remainder is unexplained. The sample has roughly 19,000 clones on record, roughly 80% of them singletons. About 3.5% of the sample belongs to the ten largest clones. The sequences come from blood, collected from a patient who underwent chemoradiotherapy. All receptors come from a human donor with HPV-associated anogenital cancer.

The chain carries TRBV6-1 and TRBJ2-7; D is unresolved. The CDR3 covers 11 residues. V was cut by 2 bases and J by 7 bases, with 6 bases left in between. The germline V gene has CDR1 MNHNS and CDR2 SASEGT. The CDR3 sequence is CASSELWEQYF. CDR3 nucleotides: TGTGCCAGCAGTGAATTGTGGGAGCAGTACTTC.

This sequence joins TRBV2 and TRBJ1-1; no clear D gene. V lost 6 bases and J 10 bases, leaving 12 bases between the germline ends. This CDR3 is built from 11 residues. Per germline, CDR1 SNHLY and CDR2 FYNNEI. The CDR3 nucleotides read TGTGCCAGCAGGCCCGCCCTGGGAGCTTTCTTT. It yields the protein CASRPALGAFF.

The chain uses TRBV5-1 and TRBJ2-1; a possible D gene is TRBD2 (5 bases). Trimming shortened V by 4 bases and J by 7 bases, and 15 bases separated the two germline ends. There are 14 residues in the CDR3. Germline lookup yields CDR1 SGHRS and CDR2 YFSETQ. The CDR3 DNA follows: TGCGCCAGCAGCCGGGGATTTCAGGAAAATGAGCAGTTCTTC. Protein sequence: CASSRGFQENEQFF.

This chain links TRBV5-4 with TRBJ2-5; the match to TRBD2 covers 12 bases. Trimming removed 4 bases from V and 1 base from J; junction bases left unmatched: 5. Germline loops: CDR1 SGHNT, CDR2 YYREEE (reference sequence). The CDR3 runs to 16 residues. The CDR3 DNA reads as TGTGCCAGCAGCCGGGGGACTAGCGGGCCCCAAGAGACCCAGTACTTC. Amino acids: CASSRGTSGPQETQYF.

The chain combines TRBV7-9 with TRBJ1-1, with D unresolved. Per the germline V gene, CDR1 is SEHNR and CDR2 is FQNEAQ (reference sequence). The V and J ends lost 5 bases and 9 bases respectively, with 13 bases between them. The CDR3 sequence is 12 residues long. The CDR3 DNA follows: TGTGCCAGCAGCCTAGACGGTCCTCAAGCTTTCTTT. This encodes CASSLDGPQAFF.

V and J are TRBV2 and TRBJ2-2; D gene uncertain. This CDR3 comprises 12 residues. Germline loops: CDR1 SNHLY, CDR2 FYNNEI. Trimming cost V 2 bases and J 9 bases, with 7 bases left between them. Here the CDR3 DNA reads TGTGCCAGCAGTGAATTTGCCCGGGAGCTGTTTTTT. Protein product: CASSEFARELFF.

Here the CDR3 DNA reads TGTGCCAGCAGTCAGTTTGTTTCAGGCAACGGGGCCAACGTCCTGACTTTC. Protein: CASSQFVSGNGANVLTF. The V and J genes are TRBV28 and TRBJ2-6; D remains ambiguous. V was cut by 5 bases and J by 4 bases, with 18 bases left in between. CDR1 is MDHEN and CDR2 is SYDVKM in the germline V gene. This CDR3 is built from 17 residues.

This clone was seen only once. The CDR3: CASSAGTGGTLNQPQHF. The CDR3, as DNA: TGTGCCAGCAGTGCGGGGACGGGGGGGACATTAAATCAGCCCCAGCATTTT. This chain uses TRBV6-1 with TRBJ1-5; TRBD1 might be the D (6 bases). Trimming took 4 bases from V and 4 from J, leaving 20 bases between them. The CDR3 contains 17 residues. Germline V gives CDR1 MNHNS, CDR2 SASEGT.

This clone was picked up a small number of times. This chain uses TRBV6-6 with TRBJ1-5, with D possibly TRBD1 on 6 matching bases. The V and J ends lost 8 bases and 1 base respectively, with 12 bases between them. There are 14 residues in the CDR3. Germline assignment: CDR1 MNHNY and CDR2 SVGAGI (reference sequence). The chain's CDR3 is CASGWTESNQPQHF. In DNA form, the CDR3 reads TGTGCCAGCGGCTGGACAGAGAGCAATCAGCCCCAGCATTTT.

V is TRBV7-2 and J is TRBJ2-7; TRBD2 is a possible D gene (7 bases). The CDR3 runs 15 residues. Trimming removed 1 base at V and 2 bases at J, with 12 bases between. The germline gives CDR1 SGHTA, CDR2 FQGNSA. CDR3 sequence: CASSLEGGAAYEQYF. CDR3 coding DNA: TGTGCCAGCAGCTTAGAGGGGGGGGCCGCCTACGAGCAGTACTTC.

This chain connects TRBV6-7 to TRBJ2-7; D gene uncertain. TRBV6-7 is filed as an ORF, its function uncertain. V was pared by 4 bases and J by 4 bases, with 14 bases between. The CDR3 has 14 residues. The CDR3 reads CASSSPYMGYEQYF. The CDR3 DNA reads as TGTGCCAGCAGTTCTCCCTACATGGGGTACGAGCAGTACTTC.

This clone was seen just once. The genes are TRBV7-2 and TRBJ2-2; 7 bases align to TRBD1. V was pared by 5 bases and J by 0 bases, with 0 bases of the junction left unmatched. The CDR3 sequence is 14 residues long. Germline V lookup: CDR1 SGHTA, CDR2 FQGNSA. The CDR3: CASSGTANTGELFF. The CDR3 DNA reads TGTGCCAGCAGCGGGACAGCGAACACCGGGGAGCTGTTTTTT. Supplemented by reference TRBV7-2 and TRBJ2-2, the full variable domain reads GAGVSQSPSNKVTEKGKDVELRCDPISGHTALYWYRQSLGQGLEFLIYFQGNSAPDKSGLPSDRFSAERTGGSVSTLTIQRTQQEDSAVYLCASSGTANTGELFFGEGSRLTVL.

The chain combines TRBV18 with TRBJ2-7; possible D gene TRBD1, 6 bases. V lost 4 bases and J lost 3, with 16 bases in between. The CDR3 is made up of 15 amino acids. Germline CDR1 KGHSH, CDR2 LQKENI. DNA of the CDR3: TGTGCCAGCTCACTGATCGGACAGAACCTCTACGAGCAGTACTTC. This translates into CASSLIGQNLYEQYF.

V gene TRBV7-2 combines with J gene TRBJ2-5, with D possibly being TRBD1 or TRBD2 (5 bases each). Germline assignment: CDR1 SGHTA and CDR2 FQGNSA. V lost 5 bases and J lost 5, with 15 bases in between. The length of the CDR3 is 14 residues. This CDR3 reads CASSRVRDPETQYF. CDR3 DNA sequence: TGTGCCAGCAGCCGGGTCCGGGACCCGGAGACCCAGTACTTC.

Here the CDR3 reads CASSPRTSGTYEQYF. The CDR3 DNA reads as TGTGCCAGCAGCCCAAGGACTAGCGGGACCTACGAGCAGTACTTC. J is TRBJ2-7 and V is TRBV7-2; 12 bases map to TRBD2. This CDR3 region has 15 residues. Germline CDR1 SGHTA, CDR2 FQGNSA. The trim removed 5 bases at V and 2 bases at J, leaving 4 bases unmatched.

This clone was seen only a few times. The chain uses TRBV10-3 and TRBJ1-1; possible D gene TRBD1, 6 bases. This CDR3 is built from 13 residues. V gave up 8 bases and J gave up 0 bases, with 10 bases separating them. Germline V gene lookup returns CDR1 ENHRY and CDR2 SYGVKD. The CDR3 loop is CAIQDRLNTEAFF. CDR3 DNA: TGTGCCATCCAGGACAGATTGAACACTGAAGCTTTCTTT.

The rearrangement links TRBV6-1 to TRBJ2-7; TRBD1 matches 12 bases. The CDR3 extends over 16 amino acids. Germline CDR1 reads MNHNS; CDR2 reads SASEGT. V lost 0 bases and J lost 7; bases outside the gene matches: 7. CDR3 region: CASSEAGGQGAREQYF. The CDR3 nucleotides read TGTGCCAGCAGTGAAGCAGGGGGACAGGGGGCGAGGGAGCAGTACTTC.

The chain joins TRBV9 to TRBJ1-1; possible D gene TRBD1, 6 bases. The ends were cut back, 3 bases at V and 0 bases at J, with 18 bases in the middle. CDR1 and CDR2 from the germline V gene are SGDLS and YYNGEE. CDR3 length: 17 residues. Written as DNA, the CDR3 is TGTGCCAGCAGCGACCTGGACAGTTGGGAGGTGAACACTGAAGCTTTCTTT. Its translation is CASSDLDSWEVNTEAFF.

This sequence joins TRBV7-9 and TRBJ2-7; D is unclear. Germline V gives CDR1 SEHNR, CDR2 FQNEAQ (reference sequence). The CDR3 has 12 residues. V was pared by 8 bases and J by 4 bases, with 12 bases between. This CDR3 is CASGRTDYEQYF. The CDR3, as DNA: TGTGCCAGCGGACGGACCGATTACGAGCAGTACTTC.

The chain links TRBV29-1 to TRBJ1-1; a possible D gene is TRBD1 (5 bases). V dropped 6 bases and J dropped 6 bases, with 17 bases sitting between them. The CDR3 spans 13 residues. Germline CDR1 is SQVTM and CDR2 is ANQGSEA. The CDR3 is CSVAPGPAAEAFF. CDR3 nucleotide sequence: TGCAGCGTAGCCCCGGGGCCCGCGGCTGAAGCTTTCTTT.

J is TRBJ2-7 and V is TRBV10-3; 9 bases are shared with TRBD1. Germline loops: CDR1 ENHRY, CDR2 SYGVKD. The CDR3 has 15 amino acids. V lost 5 bases, J lost 1 base, and 6 bases stayed unmatched. The CDR3: CAISSPGQGSYEQYF. CDR3 bases: TGTGCCATCAGTAGTCCGGGACAGGGTTCCTACGAGCAGTACTTC.

In nucleotides, the CDR3 is TGTGCCAGCAGCCCTACTGGGAAGAACACCGGGGAGCTGTTTTTT. It translates to CASSPTGKNTGELFF. The chain recombines TRBV11-2 with TRBJ2-2; D remains unclear. Germline loops: CDR1 SGHAT, CDR2 FQNNGV. The CDR3 consists of 15 residues. Trimming removed 5 bases at V and 1 base at J, with 11 bases between.

CDR3 residues: CASSLANSAETQYF. DNA for the CDR3: TGTGCCAGCAGCTTAGCCAACAGCGCAGAGACCCAGTACTTC. The gene calls are TRBV7-2 and TRBJ2-5; no firm D call. Germline CDR1 and CDR2: SGHTA and FQGNSA. The V end lost 0 bases, the J end lost 4 bases, and 9 bases lay between the germline ends. CDR3 length equals 14 residues.

The chain joins TRBV7-2 to TRBJ1-3; no definite D call. CDR1 and CDR2 (germline): SGHTA, FQGNSA. The germline V and J ends were trimmed by 5 bases and 9 bases, with 8 bases remaining between them. This CDR3 comprises 11 residues. The CDR3 spells CASSLLGTIYF. DNA for the CDR3: TGTGCCAGCAGCCTTCTGGGCACCATATATTTT.

This rearrangement joins TRBV28 to TRBJ2-7; D may be TRBD2 (7 bases). The CDR3 contains 16 residues. Trimming cost V 6 bases and J 1 base, with 19 bases left between them. Looked up from germline, CDR1 is MDHEN and CDR2 is SYDVKM. The CDR3 sequence is CASSGFRGRGSYEQYF. In nucleotides, the CDR3 is TGTGCCAGCAGCGGCTTTCGGGGGAGGGGGTCCTACGAGCAGTACTTC.

J is TRBJ1-2 and V is TRBV28, with TRBD1 as a possible D gene (5 bases). V was clipped by 5 bases and J by 4 bases, with 14 bases between them. The germline V gene encodes CDR1 MDHEN and CDR2 SYDVKM. The CDR3 covers 14 residues. The CDR3 region is CASSPSQGTYGYTF. In DNA form, the CDR3 reads TGTGCCAGCAGTCCCTCCCAGGGTACCTATGGCTACACCTTC.

The rearrangement links TRBV6-5 to TRBJ2-7; 8 nucleotides align to TRBD1. The germline CDR1 and CDR2 sequences are MNHEY and SVGAGI. This CDR3 spans 15 amino acids. Trimming took 6 bases from V and 3 from J; bases not matched to a gene: 10. The CDR3: CASRPIQGADYEQYF. The CDR3 DNA reads as TGTGCCAGCAGGCCCATTCAGGGGGCCGACTACGAGCAGTACTTC.

This chain connects TRBV27 to TRBJ2-3; possible D gene TRBD1, 5 bases. Germline CDR1 MNHEY, CDR2 SMNVEV (reference sequence). This CDR3 has 12 amino acids. V dropped 8 bases and J dropped 0 bases, with 6 bases sitting between them. The CDR3 region is CASRQSTDTQYF. The CDR3 DNA follows: TGTGCCAGCCGACAGAGCACAGATACGCAGTATTTT.